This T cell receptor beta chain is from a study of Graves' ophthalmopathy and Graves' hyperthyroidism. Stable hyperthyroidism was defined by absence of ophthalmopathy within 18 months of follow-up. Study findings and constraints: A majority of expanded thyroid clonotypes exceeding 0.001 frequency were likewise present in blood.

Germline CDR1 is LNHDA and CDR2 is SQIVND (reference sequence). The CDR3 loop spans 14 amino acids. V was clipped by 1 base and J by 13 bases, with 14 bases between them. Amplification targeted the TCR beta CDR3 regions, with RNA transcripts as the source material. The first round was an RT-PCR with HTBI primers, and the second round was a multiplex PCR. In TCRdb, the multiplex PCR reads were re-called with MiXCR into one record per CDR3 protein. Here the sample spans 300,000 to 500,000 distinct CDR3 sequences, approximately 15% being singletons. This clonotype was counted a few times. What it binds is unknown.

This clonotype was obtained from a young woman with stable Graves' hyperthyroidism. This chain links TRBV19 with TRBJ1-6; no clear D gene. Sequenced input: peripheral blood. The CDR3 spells CASSIAGGVPPLHF. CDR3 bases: TGTGCCAGTAGTATAGCTGGAGGAGTTCCGCCCCTCCACTTT.